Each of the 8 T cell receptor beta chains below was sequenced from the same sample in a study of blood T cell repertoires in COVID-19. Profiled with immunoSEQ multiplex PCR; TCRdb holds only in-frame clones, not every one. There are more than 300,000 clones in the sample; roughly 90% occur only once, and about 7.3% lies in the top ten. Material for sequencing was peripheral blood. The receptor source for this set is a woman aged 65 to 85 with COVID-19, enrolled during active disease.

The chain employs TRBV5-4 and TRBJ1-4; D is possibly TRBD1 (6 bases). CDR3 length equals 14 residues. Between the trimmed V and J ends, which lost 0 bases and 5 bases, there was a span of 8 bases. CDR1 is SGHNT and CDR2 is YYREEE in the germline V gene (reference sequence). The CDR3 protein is CASSLGQGNEKLFF. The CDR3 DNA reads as TGTGCCAGCAGCTTGGGGCAGGGGAATGAAAAACTGTTTTTT.

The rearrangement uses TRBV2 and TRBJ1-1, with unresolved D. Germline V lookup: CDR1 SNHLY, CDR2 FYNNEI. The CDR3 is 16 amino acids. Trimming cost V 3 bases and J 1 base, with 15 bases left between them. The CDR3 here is CASSEGWEGENTEAFF. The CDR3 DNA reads TGTGCCAGCAGTGAGGGCTGGGAGGGAGAGAACACTGAAGCTTTCTTT. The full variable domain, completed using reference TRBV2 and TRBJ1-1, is EPEVTQTPSHQVTQMGQEVILRCVPISNHLYFYWYRQILGQKVEFLVSFYNNEISEKSEIFDDQFSVERPDGSNFTLKIRSTKLEDSAMYFCASSEGWEGENTEAFFGQGTRLTVV.

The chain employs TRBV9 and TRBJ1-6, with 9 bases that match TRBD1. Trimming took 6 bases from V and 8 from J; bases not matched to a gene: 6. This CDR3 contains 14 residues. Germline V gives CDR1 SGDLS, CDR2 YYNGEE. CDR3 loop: CASTAGQGHSPLHF. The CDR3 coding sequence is TGTGCCAGCACCGCGGGACAGGGCCATTCACCCCTCCACTTT.

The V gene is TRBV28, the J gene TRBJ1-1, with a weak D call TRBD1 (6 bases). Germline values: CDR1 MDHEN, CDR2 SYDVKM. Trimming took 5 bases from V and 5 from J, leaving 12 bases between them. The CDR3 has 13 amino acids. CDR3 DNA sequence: TGTGCCAGCAGTCCGCCACAGGGAACTGAAGCTTTCTTT. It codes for CASSPPQGTEAFF.

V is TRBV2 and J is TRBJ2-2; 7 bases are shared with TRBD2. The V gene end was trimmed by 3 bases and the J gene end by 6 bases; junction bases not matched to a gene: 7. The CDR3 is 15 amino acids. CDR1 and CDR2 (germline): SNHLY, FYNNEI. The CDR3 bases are TGTGCCAGCAGTGAGGGAGGGGAGTTCGCCGGGGAGCTGTTTTTT. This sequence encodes CASSEGGEFAGELFF.

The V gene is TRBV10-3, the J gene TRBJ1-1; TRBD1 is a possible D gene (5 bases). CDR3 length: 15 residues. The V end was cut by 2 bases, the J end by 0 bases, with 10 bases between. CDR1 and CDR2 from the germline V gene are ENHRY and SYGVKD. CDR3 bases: TGTGCCATCAGTGAGGGGGCGCATATGAACACTGAAGCTTTCTTT. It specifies CAISEGAHMNTEAFF.

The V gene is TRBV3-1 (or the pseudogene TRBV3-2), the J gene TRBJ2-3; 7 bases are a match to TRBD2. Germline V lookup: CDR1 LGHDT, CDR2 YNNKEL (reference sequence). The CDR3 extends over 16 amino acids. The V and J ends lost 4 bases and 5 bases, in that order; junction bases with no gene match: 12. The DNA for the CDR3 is TGTGCCAGCAGCCGCGGCGGGACGGGGGGATTAGATACGCAGTATTTT. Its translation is CASSRGGTGGLDTQYF.

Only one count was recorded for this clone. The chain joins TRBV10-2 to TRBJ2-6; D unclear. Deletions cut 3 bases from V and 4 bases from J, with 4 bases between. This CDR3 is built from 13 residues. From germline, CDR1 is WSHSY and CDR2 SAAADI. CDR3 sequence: CASSDGGANVLTF. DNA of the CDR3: TGCGCCAGCAGTGATGGCGGGGCCAACGTCCTGACTTTC.